Included here is one T cell receptor beta chain sequence, with context. Germline CDR1 is MGHRA and CDR2 is YSYEKL. V dropped 4 bases and J dropped 6 bases, with 22 bases sitting between them. The CDR3 totals 17 residues. The entry originates in a study of cytomegalovirus exposure and HLA in healthy donors. A multiplex PCR was run with 60 Vbeta primers and 13 Jbeta primers. TCRdb keeps only in-frame clones here, not all; method: immunoSEQ multiplex PCR. The table includes about 100,000 clones, 83% detected once. Sequencing input: PBMCs. This receptor was identified in a middle-aged man in good health and CMV-seronegative. This rearrangement joins TRBV4-1 to TRBJ1-5; perhaps TRBD1 as D (6 bases). The CDR3 sequence is CASSPDLLRGAVQPQHF. The CDR3 region has the DNA TGCGCCAGCAGCCCAGACTTATTGCGGGGGGCGGTTCAGCCCCAGCATTTT.